The 21 T cell receptor beta chains presented below share a single source sample, sequenced in a study of neurological immune-mediated disorders. TCRdb reprocessed the 5' RACE reads via MiXCR and lists one record per CDR3 protein. The sample carries around 67,000 distinct CDR3 sequences, roughly 5.5% recorded once. Material for sequencing was PBMCs. The receptors derive from a young man with multiple sclerosis.

A few counts support this clonotype. The chain joins TRBV28 to TRBJ2-7; TRBD1 aligns across 7 bases. The CDR3 has 14 amino acids. V lost 10 bases to trimming and J lost 0 bases; unmatched junction nucleotides: 9. Germline V gene data show CDR1 as MDHEN and CDR2 as SYDVKM. CDR3 sequence (DNA): TGTGCCAACAGCCCGGGACAGTCCTCCTACGAGCAGTACTTC. Its protein product is CANSPGQSSYEQYF.

This clonotype has ten or more counts. The chain's CDR3 is CASSGTRSTDTQYF. CDR3 nucleotide sequence: TGTGCCAGCAGCGGGACTAGGAGCACAGATACGCAGTATTTT. The gene calls are TRBV2 and TRBJ2-3; 8 nucleotides line up with TRBD2. CDR1 SNHLY and CDR2 FYNNEI come from the germline V gene. The CDR3 length is 14 residues. The V segment lost 6 bases and the J segment 0 bases; nucleotides outside the gene matches: 2. Using reference TRBV2 and TRBJ2-3 for the parts outside the CDR3, the full variable domain is EPEVTQTPSHQVTQMGQEVILRCVPISNHLYFYWYRQILGQKVEFLVSFYNNEISEKSEIFDDQFSVERPDGSNFTLKIRSTKLEDSAMYFCASSGTRSTDTQYFGPGTRLTVL.

This clonotype was recorded at least ten times. The genes are TRBV11-3 and TRBJ1-6; D call uncertain. This CDR3 is 13 amino acids long. CDR1 and CDR2 from the germline V gene are SGHNT and YENEEA. Trimming took 0 bases from V and 10 from J, leaving 7 bases between them. This CDR3 reads CASSLDPRSPLHF. As DNA, the CDR3 is TGTGCCAGCAGCTTAGATCCCCGATCACCCCTCCACTTT. The full variable domain, in which reference TRBV11-3 and TRBJ1-6 provide the parts outside the CDR3, is EAGVVQSPRYKIIEKKQPVAFWCNPISGHNTLYWYLQNLGQGPELLIRYENEEAVDDSQLPKDRFSAERLKGVDSTLKIQPAELGDSAVYLCASSLDPRSPLHFGNGTRLTVT.

This clonotype was recorded many times. At one end the junction does not follow the germline gene, possibly because of a read error. This chain links TRBV7-2 with TRBJ2-7; no firm D call. Per germline, CDR1 SGHTA and CDR2 FQGNSA. CDR3 length equals 13 residues. CDR3 region: CASSLLISFEQYF. CDR3 in DNA: TGTGCCAGCAGCTTACTTATATCCTTCGAGCAGTACTTC.

Note on this clonotype: A much larger clone lies a single base off, so this may be a read error. V gene TRBV20-1 combines with J gene TRBJ1-2, with 9 bases matching TRBD1. The CDR3 contains 13 residues. V lost 5 bases and J lost 6; bases outside the gene matches: 7. Germline assignment: CDR1 DFQATT and CDR2 SNEGSKA (reference sequence). CDR3 bases: TGCAGTGCTCTGCGGACAGGGGACCATGGCTACACCTTC. Translated: CSALRTGDHGYTF.

This clonotype was seen a handful of times. One end of the junction fails to match germline, which may point to a read error. The chain employs TRBV20-1 and TRBJ1-3; no clear D. CDR1 and CDR2 from the germline V gene are DFQATT and SNEGSKA (reference sequence). This CDR3 comprises 13 residues. The DNA of the CDR3 is TGCAGTGCTAGTCTCGCGGAAGGAAAAACCATATATTTT. Its protein is CSASLAEGKTIYF.

This clonotype was recorded many times. The rearrangement joins TRBV24-1 to TRBJ1-6; no reliable D call. The germline CDR1 and CDR2 sequences are KGHDR and SFDVKD. V gave up 4 bases and J gave up 3 bases, with 0 bases separating them. CDR3 length: 12 amino acids. This CDR3 reads CATSDYNSPLHF. DNA of the CDR3: TGTGCCACCAGTGACTATAATTCACCCCTCCACTTT.

Remarks on this clonotype: A much larger clone lies a single base off, so this may be a read error. V is TRBV5-5 and J is TRBJ1-6, with D hard to call. CDR1 SGHKS and CDR2 YYEKEE come from the germline V gene (reference sequence). The CDR3 loop spans 13 amino acids. Trimming removed 4 bases from V and 8 bases from J, with 10 bases in between. The CDR3 spells CASSPERDSPLHF. The CDR3 DNA follows: TGTGCCAGCAGCCCGGAAAGAGATTCACCCCTCCACTTT.

This chain connects TRBV5-1 to TRBJ2-1; a weak D match, TRBD2 (8 bases). Trimming left V 4 bases short and J 10 bases short, with 30 bases between. The CDR3 length is 18 residues. In germline, CDR1 is SGHRS, CDR2 YFSETQ. As DNA, the CDR3 is TGCGCCAGCAGCCCCAGCAGGGGGGCAGCGGGAGTTTCAGAAGAGCAGTTCTTC. Its translation is CASSPSRGAAGVSEEQFF.

Ten or more counts support this clonotype. Compared with germline, one end of the junction differs, possibly owing to a read error. The chain uses TRBV5-6 and TRBJ1-6, with D unresolved. The CDR3 totals 12 residues. Germline V CDR1 and CDR2: SGHDT, YYEEEE. CDR3 protein: CASRQYNSPLNF. The DNA of the CDR3 is TGTGCCAGCAGACAATATAATTCACCCCTCAACTTT.

The chain joins TRBV6-2 or TRBV6-3 to TRBJ1-5, with D unclear. CDR1 and CDR2 from the germline V gene are MNHEY and SVGEGT. This CDR3 has 12 amino acids. With 4 bases removed from V and 7 bases from J, the gap between germline ends came to 8 bases. CDR3 amino acids: CASSSPRQPQHF. CDR3 bases: TGTGCCAGCAGTTCCCCTAGGCAGCCCCAGCATTTT.

This clonotype was found many times. This sequence joins TRBV10-3 and TRBJ1-3; possibly TRBD1 for D (5 bases). This CDR3 spans 18 amino acids. From germline, CDR1 is ENHRY and CDR2 SYGVKD. Trimming removed 6 bases from V and 3 bases from J, with 24 bases in between. The CDR3 loop reads CAIRETTPSGGVGNTIYF. CDR3 nucleotide sequence: TGTGCCATCAGGGAAACCACCCCGTCCGGGGGGGTTGGAAACACCATATATTTT.

This clonotype occurred once. A much more abundant neighbour one base away suggests this may be a read error. The V gene is TRBV3-1, the J gene TRBJ2-7, with a weak D call TRBD2 (5 bases). Germline V gene sequence: CDR1 LGHDT, CDR2 YNNKEL (reference sequence). This CDR3 is built from 15 residues. CDR3 amino acids: CAGSQEGTASYEQYF. CDR3 coding DNA: TGTGCCGGCAGCCAAGAGGGCACAGCCTCCTACGAGCAGTACTTC.

This clonotype has at least ten counts. V usage is TRBV5-1 and J usage is TRBJ1-4; D unresolved. CDR1 and CDR2 (germline): SGHRS, YFSETQ. The germline V and J ends were trimmed by 6 bases and 8 bases, with 14 bases remaining between them. The CDR3 totals 13 residues. CDR3 in amino acids: CASNTRPNEKLFF. The CDR3 DNA reads as TGCGCCAGCAACACCAGGCCGAACGAAAAACTGTTTTTT. The whole variable domain, filled in from reference TRBV5-1 and TRBJ1-4, reads KAGVTQTPRYLIKTRGQQVTLSCSPISGHRSVSWYQQTPGQGLQFLFEYFSETQRNKGNFPGRFSGRQFSNSRSEMNVSTLELGDSALYLCASNTRPNEKLFFGSGTQLSVL.

This clonotype was recorded at least ten times. The chain joins TRBV2 to TRBJ2-7; D unclear. There are 12 residues in the CDR3. The V gene lost 0 bases and the J gene lost 7 bases, with 7 bases spanning the gap. Germline values: CDR1 SNHLY, CDR2 FYNNEI. For the CDR3, the DNA is TGTGCCAGCAGTGAAGCGTTGCCTGAGCAGTACTTC. Translation: CASSEALPEQYF.

This clonotype came up many times. The chain uses TRBV27 and TRBJ2-1; 8 bases align to TRBD2. The J segment lost 9 bases and the V segment lost 4 bases, leaving 8 bases of the junction unmatched. The germline V gene has CDR1 MNHEY and CDR2 SMNVEV (reference sequence). The CDR3 is 14 amino acids. The CDR3 DNA sequence: TGTGCCAGCAGTTCATCCGGGACTAGGGGTGAGCAGTTCTTC. Its translation is CASSSSGTRGEQFF.

The table lists this clonotype with many counts. The V gene is TRBV30, the J gene TRBJ1-2, with D tentatively TRBD1 (5 bases). Germline CDR1 and CDR2: GTSNPN and SVGIG (reference sequence). Trimming shortened V by 2 bases and J by 2 bases, and 9 bases separated the two germline ends. The CDR3 extends over 13 amino acids. CDR3 amino acids: CAWSWAGNYGYTF. CDR3 DNA: TGTGCCTGGAGTTGGGCAGGGAACTATGGCTACACCTTC.

The table lists this clonotype with many counts. The genes are TRBV9 and TRBJ1-2; D not resolved. The CDR3 totals 11 residues. Germline CDR1 and CDR2: SGDLS and YYNGEE. V lost 3 bases and J lost 3, with 3 bases in between. DNA of the CDR3: TGTGCCAGCAGCGGGGACTATGGCTACACCTTC. Its protein product is CASSGDYGYTF. The full variable domain, its missing parts supplied by reference TRBV9 and TRBJ1-2, is DSGVTQTPKHLITATGQRVTLRCSPRSGDLSVYWYQQSLDQGLQFLIQYYNGEERAKGNILERFSAQQFPDLHSELNLSSLELGDSALYFCASSGDYGYTFGSGTRLTVV.

The J gene is TRBJ1-5, the V gene TRBV12-3 or TRBV12-4, with 8 bases lining up with TRBD1. V lost 4 bases to trimming and J lost 5 bases; unmatched junction nucleotides: 4. The CDR3 is 14 residues long. CDR3 nucleotides: TGTGCCAGCAGTTCTCAGGGGGCGTATCAGCCCCAGCATTTT. Translation gives CASSSQGAYQPQHF.

A few counts support this clonotype. The chain joins TRBV30 to TRBJ2-7; TRBD1 agrees at 8 bases. The germline CDR1 and CDR2 sequences are GTSNPN and SVGIG (reference sequence). After removal of 5 bases from V and 3 bases from J, the junction contained 6 bases not matched to a gene. The CDR3 is 13 amino acids. Here the CDR3 reads CAWGGQALYEQYF. CDR3 DNA sequence: TGTGCCTGGGGGGGACAGGCCCTCTACGAGCAGTACTTC.

This clonotype showed up many times. This chain connects TRBV28 to TRBJ1-5; 7 positions match TRBD1. CDR1 is MDHEN, CDR2 SYDVKM, per germline. Trimming removed 7 bases from V and 15 bases from J; junction bases left unmatched: 9. The CDR3 consists of 11 residues. The CDR3 DNA sequence: TGTGCCAGCACCGAGGGGGACAGTCCGCATTTT. Translating gives CASTEGDSPHF.